The entry below describes one TCR beta chain. The data originate from a study of neoadjuvant anti-PD-1 for oral cavity cancer. TCRdb's table, derived via immunoSEQ multiplex PCR, lists solely in-frame clones and lacks some. In the table there are 55,000 to 75,000 clones, approximately 87% of which are singletons. Trimming left V 10 bases short and J 0 bases short, with 15 bases between. The germline V gene encodes CDR1 MNHEY and CDR2 SMNVEV (reference sequence). This CDR3 comprises 15 residues. Time point noted: after neoadjuvant nivolumab, at surgical resection. The TCR was taken from a person aged 40-85 years with oral cavity squamous cell carcinoma. This sequence joins TRBV27 and TRBJ2-2; D could derive from TRBD1 or TRBD2 (5 bases each). The material was PBMCs, obtained after nivolumab (anti-PD-1) treatment. CDR3 nucleotides: TGTGCCAACGATGAGGGACCCTCGAACACCGGGGAGCTGTTTTTT. This gives the protein CANDEGPSNTGELFF.